The 3 T cell receptor beta chains below were found in one sample sequenced in a study of blood T cell repertoires in COVID-19. The data were produced by immunoSEQ multiplex PCR, yet TCRdb's version contains in-frame clones alone and is incomplete. This table has 200,000 to 250,000 clones, under 85% appearing once. Sequenced sample: peripheral blood. Receptors originate from a woman aged 40 to 50 with active or convalescent COVID-19.

The chain links TRBV7-9 to TRBJ2-1, with a possible D match to TRBD1 (5 bases). CDR1 SEHNR and CDR2 FQNEAQ come from the germline V gene (reference sequence). The CDR3 loop spans 14 amino acids. Trimming shortened V by 3 bases and J by 2 bases, and 8 bases separated the two germline ends. CDR3 loop: CASSLTATYNEQFF. CDR3 sequence (DNA): TGTGCCAGCAGCTTGACAGCCACCTACAATGAGCAGTTCTTC.

The V gene is TRBV27, the J gene TRBJ1-5; the D is unclear. The CDR3 runs 14 residues. V lost 1 base and J 3 bases, leaving 7 bases between the germline ends. Germline-derived CDR1 and CDR2 are MNHEY and SMNVEV (reference sequence). The CDR3 reads CASSLYRYNQPQHF. The CDR3 region has the DNA TGTGCCAGCAGTTTATACAGATACAATCAGCCCCAGCATTTT.

This chain connects TRBV18 to TRBJ1-1; possible D gene TRBD1, 5 bases. V was pared by 2 bases and J by 4 bases, with 8 bases between. The CDR3 spans 13 residues. CDR1 KGHSH and CDR2 LQKENI come from the germline V gene. The CDR3 region is CASSPGGSTEAFF. The CDR3 DNA is TGTGCCAGCTCACCAGGGGGGAGCACTGAAGCTTTCTTT.